Each of the 30 T cell receptor beta chains below was sequenced from the same sample in a study of human T cells and chemical hapten exposure. Stated time point: patch test 3, about 24 weeks after DPC sensitization. Treatment here: therapeutic diphenylcyclopropenone sensitization with weekly scalp DPC. TCRdb processed the RACE reads anew with MiXCR; each CDR3 protein has one entry. The sample has 120,000 or so distinct CDR3 sequences, around 11% seen once; the top ten hold approximately 2.5%. The specimen comprised whole blood, sampled in connection with sensitization to the hapten diphenylcyclopropenone (DPC). Receptors were obtained from a woman in her fifties or sixties with alopecia areata. Some clones in this sample may be carry-over from other donors' samples.

This clonotype turned up a few times. The CDR3 loop reads CASSQEFGSGGANTDTQYF. In DNA form, the CDR3 reads TGCGCCAGCAGCCAAGAGTTCGGGAGCGGGGGGGCAAACACAGATACGCAGTATTTT. V is TRBV4-1 and J is TRBJ2-3, with TRBD2 matching 10 bases. With 0 bases clipped from V and 2 bases from J, the junction kept 11 bases outside the gene matches. This CDR3 is built from 19 residues. CDR1 is MGHRA, CDR2 YSYEKL, per germline.

In its sample, this clonotype was seen many times. The chain employs TRBV10-3 and TRBJ2-7; 9 bases match TRBD1. Unmatched junction bases numbered 4, after V lost 6 bases and J lost 4 bases. Germline assignment: CDR1 ENHRY and CDR2 SYGVKD. The CDR3 length is 13 residues. Written as DNA, the CDR3 is TGTGCCATCAGGCCCGGGACAGGGTACGAGCAGTACTTC. Its protein product is CAIRPGTGYEQYF.

This clonotype was found many times. The gene calls are TRBV6-6 and TRBJ2-7; 10 nucleotides agree with TRBD2. Per germline, CDR1 MNHNY and CDR2 SVGAGI (reference sequence). This CDR3 has 15 residues. The junction had 5 bases not matched to a gene; V was cut back by 6 bases and J by 0 bases. CDR3 in DNA: TGTGCCAGCAGGCTTACTAGCGGGGTCTCCTACGAGCAGTACTTC. The encoded protein is CASRLTSGVSYEQYF.

The table lists this clonotype with many counts. The chain couples TRBV7-9 to TRBJ1-2; TRBD1 matches 7 bases. Unmatched junction bases numbered 7, after V lost 2 bases and J lost 7 bases. The germline gives CDR1 SEHNR, CDR2 FQNEAQ (reference sequence). CDR3 length equals 14 residues. CDR3 DNA sequence: TGTGCCAGCAGCTTAACAGGGGCGGAATCTGGCTACACCTTC. Protein sequence: CASSLTGAESGYTF.

This clonotype was seen only a few times. The chain joins TRBV29-1 to TRBJ2-6; D might be TRBD1 (6 bases). The CDR3 length is 15 residues. CDR1 is SQVTM and CDR2 is ANQGSEA in the germline V gene. The V end was cut by 7 bases, the J end by 0 bases, with 13 bases between. The CDR3 protein is CSARGSLSGANVLTF. The CDR3 DNA is TGCAGCGCCAGGGGTAGCCTCTCTGGGGCCAACGTCCTGACTTTC.

The V and J genes are TRBV10-3 and TRBJ1-1; no clear D. CDR1 and CDR2 (germline): ENHRY, SYGVKD. V was trimmed by 6 bases and J by 1 base, leaving 6 bases between them. This CDR3 is 12 amino acids long. The CDR3 loop is CAISDWNTEAFF. The CDR3 DNA follows: TGTGCCATCAGCGACTGGAACACTGAAGCTTTCTTT.

This clonotype appeared many times. The rearrangement joins TRBV12-3 or TRBV12-4 to TRBJ1-1; the D is unclear. Trimming took 4 bases from V and 8 from J, leaving 11 bases between them. This CDR3 spans 12 amino acids. The CDR3 sequence: CASSSMGPEAFF. Written as DNA, the CDR3 is TGTGCCAGCAGTTCAATGGGTCCCGAAGCTTTCTTT.

This clonotype turned up a few times. The rearrangement links TRBV10-3 to TRBJ2-5, with D perhaps matching TRBD1 (7 bases). The CDR3 extends over 18 amino acids. The germline V and J ends were trimmed by 3 bases and 2 bases, with 22 bases remaining between them. The V gene's germline CDR1 is ENHRY and CDR2 SYGVKD. The chain's CDR3 is CAISDYPRGAGEQETQYF. The CDR3 nucleotides are TGTGCCATCAGTGACTACCCCAGGGGGGCGGGCGAACAAGAGACCCAGTACTTC.

This clonotype was detected ten times or more. The V gene is TRBV3-1, the J gene TRBJ2-1; 10 bases fit TRBD2. CDR1 is LGHDT, CDR2 YNNKEL, per germline (reference sequence). The ends lost 3 bases at V and 1 base at J; junction bases unmatched: 3. CDR3 size: 16 residues. Written as DNA, the CDR3 is TGTGCCAGCAGCCACCTAGCGGGGGCTTCCTACAATGAGCAGTTCTTC. Amino acids: CASSHLAGASYNEQFF.

CDR3 region: CASSFSGTGVWTEAFF. The CDR3, as DNA: TGTGCCAGCAGTTTCTCCGGGACAGGGGTATGGACTGAAGCTTTCTTT. The rearrangement joins TRBV6-5 to TRBJ1-1; TRBD1 matches at 10 bases. From germline, CDR1 is MNHEY and CDR2 SVGAGI. CDR3 length: 16 amino acids. V was clipped by 4 bases and J by 5 bases; unmatched bases: 10.

This clonotype was detected many times. The chain employs TRBV29-1 and TRBJ2-7; D gene uncertain. The V gene's germline CDR1 is SQVTM and CDR2 ANQGSEA. This CDR3 is built from 13 residues. The V gene lost 0 bases and the J gene lost 1 base, with 7 bases spanning the gap. The CDR3 DNA sequence: TGCAGCGTTGAAGAAAGGGATTCCTACGAGCAGTACTTC. Translation: CSVEERDSYEQYF.

CDR3: CASRTSGFDEQFF. For the CDR3, the DNA is TGTGCCAGCAGAACTAGCGGGTTCGATGAGCAGTTCTTC. The rearrangement links TRBV12-3 or TRBV12-4 to TRBJ2-1; 9 bases match TRBD2. This CDR3 spans 13 amino acids. V lost 6 bases to trimming and J lost 8 bases; unmatched junction nucleotides: 5.

The rearrangement uses TRBV27 and TRBJ1-1; TRBD1 matches at 7 bases. V shed 5 bases and J 3 bases; nucleotides not matched to a gene: 3. CDR3 length equals 13 residues. Germline assignment: CDR1 MNHEY and CDR2 SMNVEV (reference sequence). The CDR3 DNA reads as TGTGCCAGCAGTCCCAGGGGGTACACTGAAGCTTTCTTT. Its protein is CASSPRGYTEAFF.

The chain employs TRBV7-2 and TRBJ2-4, with D perhaps TRBD1 (6 bases). The CDR3 spans 16 residues. Trimming shortened V by 4 bases and J by 6 bases, and 19 bases separated the two germline ends. Germline lookup yields CDR1 SGHTA and CDR2 FQGNSA. The CDR3 DNA is TGTGCCAGCAGCTCGGACCCCAGGGGTTTGGGAAACATTCAGTACTTC. It codes for CASSSDPRGLGNIQYF.

On this clonotype: An end of the junction differs from the germline gene, which may be a read error. The J gene is TRBJ1-4, the V gene TRBV6-1; weak D call: TRBD1 (6 bases). The CDR3 runs to 13 residues. CDR1 and CDR2 (germline): MNHNS, SASEGT. CDR3 in DNA: TGTGCCAGCAGCGAAGGGGGGCGGGAAAAACTGTTTTTT. This gives the protein CASSEGGREKLFF.

This clonotype has at least ten counts. The chain recombines TRBV7-6 with TRBJ2-3; TRBD2 matches at 12 bases. The germline CDR1 and CDR2 sequences are SGHVS and FNYEAQ. The CDR3 loop spans 16 amino acids. V gave up 4 bases and J gave up 4 bases; unmatched junction bases: 6. DNA for the CDR3: TGTGCCAGCAGCTCAATGACTAGCGGGGGCTCAGATACGCAGTATTTT. It translates to CASSSMTSGGSDTQYF. Using reference TRBV7-6 and TRBJ2-3 for the parts outside the CDR3, the full variable domain is GAGVSQSPRYKVTKRGQDVALRCDPISGHVSLYWYRQALGQGPEFLTYFNYEAQQDKSGLPNDRFSAERPEGSISTLTIQRTEQRDSAMYRCASSSMTSGGSDTQYFGPGTRLTVL.

The V call is TRBV6-1, the J call TRBJ1-1; D is unclear. V was pared by 7 bases and J by 5 bases, with 14 bases between. In germline, CDR1 is MNHNS, CDR2 SASEGT. CDR3 length equals 13 residues. Written as DNA, the CDR3 is TGTGCCAGCAATCGGCTCGCCGGGACTGAAGCTTTCTTT. Protein: CASNRLAGTEAFF.

The CDR3 nucleotides are TGTGCCAGCAGTTACAATGTGGGGGGGGGCTCCTACAATGAGCAGTTCTTC. It specifies CASSYNVGGGSYNEQFF. This chain links TRBV6-5 with TRBJ2-1, with TRBD2 identical over 7 bases. The CDR3 spans 17 residues. J lost 0 bases, V lost 2 bases, and 7 bases had no gene match. In germline, CDR1 is MNHEY, CDR2 SVGAGI.

The sample holds many counts of this clonotype. The chain carries TRBV28 and TRBJ2-2; possibly TRBD1 for D (6 bases). The V gene's germline CDR1 is MDHEN and CDR2 SYDVKM. This CDR3 is 16 amino acids long. Between the trimmed V and J ends, which lost 1 base and 0 bases, there was a span of 9 bases. The CDR3 DNA reads TGTGCCAGCAGTTTATTGTCAGGGGCGAACACCGGGGAGCTGTTTTTT. It encodes CASSLLSGANTGELFF.

This clonotype showed up just once. An end of the junction does not agree with germline; a read error may underlie this. The chain has TRBV12-3 or TRBV12-4 and TRBJ1-4; a possible D gene is TRBD1 (6 bases). The CDR3 consists of 13 residues. CDR3 amino acids: CASTSTGGETLFF. For the CDR3, the DNA is TGTGCCAGCACCTCGACAGGAGGGGAAACACTGTTTTTT.

The rearrangement joins TRBV5-7 to TRBJ1-1; D remains unclear. TRBV5-7 is annotated as an ORF whose role is uncertain. This CDR3 has 13 amino acids. V dropped 1 base and J dropped 4 bases, with 8 bases sitting between them. For the CDR3, the DNA is TGTGCCAGCAGCTTGTATCCAGGCACTGAAGCTTTCTTT. Its translation is CASSLYPGTEAFF.

This clonotype has just a few counts. V gene TRBV18 combines with J gene TRBJ2-5; 10 bases are shared with TRBD2. The V and J ends lost 0 bases and 5 bases, in that order; junction bases with no gene match: 9. Germline CDR1 reads KGHSH; CDR2 reads LQKENI. This CDR3 has 17 residues. CDR3 nucleotides: TGTGCCAGCTCACCACCGAATCAAGCGGGAGGGCAGGAGACCCAGTACTTC. Its protein product is CASSPPNQAGGQETQYF.

This clonotype showed up many times. J is TRBJ2-3 and V is TRBV27; D not certain. The CDR3 covers 11 residues. CDR1 MNHEY and CDR2 SMNVEV come from the germline V gene (reference sequence). Trimming cost V 6 bases and J 2 bases, with 3 bases left between them. The CDR3 sequence: CASSHTDTQYF. The CDR3 DNA reads as TGTGCCAGCAGCCACACAGATACGCAGTATTTT.

This clonotype was detected a few times. V usage is TRBV7-2 and J usage is TRBJ2-5; D ambiguous. The germline V gene has CDR1 SGHTA and CDR2 FQGNSA. There are 13 residues in the CDR3. V was shortened by 1 base and J by 3 bases, with 6 bases between the two germline ends. The CDR3 nucleotides are TGTGCCAGCAGCTTAGACTTTAAAGAGACCCAGTACTTC. It yields the protein CASSLDFKETQYF.

This clonotype appeared a few times. This rearrangement joins TRBV11-2 to TRBJ1-1; TRBD1 agrees at 7 bases. The ends lost 2 bases at V and 0 bases at J; junction bases unmatched: 9. Germline V gene data show CDR1 as SGHAT and CDR2 as FQNNGV. The CDR3 is 17 residues long. The CDR3 here is CASSLTGAHILNTEAFF. The DNA of the CDR3 is TGTGCCAGCAGCTTAACAGGGGCCCATATCCTGAACACTGAAGCTTTCTTT.

This clonotype has only a few counts. The V gene is TRBV3-1, the J gene TRBJ2-2; a possible D gene is TRBD1 (5 bases). Trimming pared 5 bases from V and 7 bases from J, leaving 14 bases between. CDR1 and CDR2 (germline): LGHDT, YNNKEL (reference sequence). The CDR3 has 14 residues. CDR3 amino acids: CASSRGGEVGELFF. CDR3 DNA sequence: TGTGCCAGCAGCAGGGGTGGCGAAGTCGGGGAGCTGTTTTTT.

This clonotype was seen a handful of times. The V call is TRBV2, the J call TRBJ1-3; D ambiguous. The CDR3 is 14 amino acids. V lost 4 bases and J 0 bases, leaving 7 bases between the germline ends. In germline, CDR1 is SNHLY, CDR2 FYNNEI. The CDR3 loop is CASSGGSSGNTIYF. The CDR3 bases are TGTGCCAGCAGTGGCGGCAGCTCTGGAAACACCATATATTTT.

At least ten counts were recorded for this clonotype. The V and J genes are TRBV7-2 and TRBJ2-1; D is possibly TRBD2 (6 bases). Trimming stripped 3 bases from V and 10 bases from J, with 13 bases between. Germline CDR1 SGHTA, CDR2 FQGNSA. The length of the CDR3 is 13 residues. CDR3 nucleotide sequence: TGTGCCAGCAGCTTTGGGGGAGGTCGGGAGCAGTTCTTC. Its translation: CASSFGGGREQFF.

The CDR3 loop reads CAWLRGTEAFF. DNA for the CDR3: TGTGCCTGGCTACGTGGAACTGAAGCTTTCTTT. This chain connects TRBV30 to TRBJ1-1; D remains ambiguous. The CDR3 extends over 11 amino acids. The V gene's germline CDR1 is GTSNPN and CDR2 SVGIG (reference sequence). Deletions cut 5 bases from V and 5 bases from J, with 9 bases between. Based on the CDR3 plus reference TRBV30 and TRBJ1-1, the full variable domain is SQTIHQWPATLVQPVGSPLSLECTVEGTSNPNLYWYRQAAGRGLQLLFYSVGIGQISSEVPQNLSASRPQDRQFILSSKKLLLSDSGFYLCAWLRGTEAFFGQGTRLTVV.

This chain joins TRBV20-1 and TRBJ2-7; 10 nucleotides align to TRBD2. V was pared by 4 bases and J by 5 bases, with 14 bases of the junction left unmatched. The CDR3 has 16 residues. The germline gives CDR1 DFQATT, CDR2 SNEGSKA (reference sequence). CDR3 in amino acids: CSAKPTGLAARDEQYF. CDR3 nucleotides: TGCAGTGCTAAACCCACCGGACTAGCGGCTAGGGACGAGCAGTACTTC.